This T cell receptor beta chain was sequenced during a study of radiotherapy plus CTLA-4 blockade in lung cancer listed by TCRdb under 2018. Study-wide context: Objective responses were observed in 18% of enrolled patients, and disease control was achieved in around 30%. Study-wide findings and limitations: The strongest predictors of response, as reported, were early dynamic changes in blood T cell clones along with a rise in serum interferon-beta after radiation. After treatment with radiotherapy and ipilimumab, TCR clones that originated in tumors expanded in peripheral blood.

According to the germline V gene, CDR1 reads MNHEY and CDR2 reads SVGAGI. Trimming removed 2 bases from V and 1 base from J, leaving 4 bases between the germline ends. From its cysteine to its phenylalanine, the CDR3 spans 13 amino acids. Here the CDR3 DNA is all that survives: 39 bases in frame from base 1. In this study, focal radiation therapy paired with CTLA-4 blockade (ipilimumab) was tested in patients who had chemo-refractory metastatic non-small-cell lung cancer. This clone was seen more than once but under ten times. Which antigen it targets is not known. It has no much larger one-base neighbor in the sample; base qualities were not kept. Libraries were built with the immunoSEQ multiplex PCR assay. The table comes from immuneACCESS by way of TCRdb, which keeps in-frame sequences with V and J called. Part of the clones is missing from these tables; in studies checked, under half for an unresolved V gene and the rest for unknown reasons. Within this sample are some 90,000 clones, with 86% of them counted one time only. The ten biggest clones cover approximately 1.9% of the sample.

This TCR was recovered from a human donor with non-small cell lung cancer who had a partial response to radiotherapy plus ipilimumab. Specimen: peripheral blood, collected from a patient treated with radiotherapy plus ipilimumab. The receptor chain draws on TRBV6-5 and TRBJ2-3, with no confidently assigned D gene. The nucleotides read TGTGCCAGCAGTTACCCGGGCACAGATACGCAGTATTTT. Its product reads: CASSYPGTDTQYF.